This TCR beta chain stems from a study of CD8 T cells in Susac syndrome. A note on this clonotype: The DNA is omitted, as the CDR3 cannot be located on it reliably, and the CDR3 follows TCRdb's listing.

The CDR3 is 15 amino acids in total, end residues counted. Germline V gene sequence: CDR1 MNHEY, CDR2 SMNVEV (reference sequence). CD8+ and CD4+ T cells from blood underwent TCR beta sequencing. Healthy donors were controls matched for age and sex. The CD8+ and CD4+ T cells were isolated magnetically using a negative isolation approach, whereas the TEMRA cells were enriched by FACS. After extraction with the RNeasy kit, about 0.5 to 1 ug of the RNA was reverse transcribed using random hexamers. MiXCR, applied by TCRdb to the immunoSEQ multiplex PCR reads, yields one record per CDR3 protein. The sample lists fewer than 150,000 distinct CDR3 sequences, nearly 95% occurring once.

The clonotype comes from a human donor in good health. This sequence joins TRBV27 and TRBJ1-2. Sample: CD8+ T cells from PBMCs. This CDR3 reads CASSSSGPALYGYTF.